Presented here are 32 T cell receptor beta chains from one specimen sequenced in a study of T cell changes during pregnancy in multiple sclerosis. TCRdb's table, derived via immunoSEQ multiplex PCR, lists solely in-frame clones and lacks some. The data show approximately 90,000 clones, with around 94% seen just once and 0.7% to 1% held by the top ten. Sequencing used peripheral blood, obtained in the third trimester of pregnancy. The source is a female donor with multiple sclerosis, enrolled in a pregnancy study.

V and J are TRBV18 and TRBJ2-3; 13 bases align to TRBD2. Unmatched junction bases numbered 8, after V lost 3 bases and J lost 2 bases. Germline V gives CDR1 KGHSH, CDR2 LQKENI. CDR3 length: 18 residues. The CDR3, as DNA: TGTGCCAGCTCACCCCGATCGACTAGCGGGAGGAACACAGATACGCAGTATTTT. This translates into CASSPRSTSGRNTDTQYF.

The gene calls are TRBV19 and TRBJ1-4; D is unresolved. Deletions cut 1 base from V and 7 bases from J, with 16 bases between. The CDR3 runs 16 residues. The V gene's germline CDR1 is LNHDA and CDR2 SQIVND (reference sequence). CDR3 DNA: TGTGCCAGTAGTATAGGCGAGTTTATCGGTGGTGAAAAACTGTTTTTT. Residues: CASSIGEFIGGEKLFF.

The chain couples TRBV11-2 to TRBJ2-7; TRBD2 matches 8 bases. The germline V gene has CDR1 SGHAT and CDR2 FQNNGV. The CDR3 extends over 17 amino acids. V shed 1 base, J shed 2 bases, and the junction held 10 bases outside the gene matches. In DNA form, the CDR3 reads TGTGCCAGCAGCTTAGGGCCCGGGGAGCGGGGGACCTACGAGCAGTACTTC. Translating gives CASSLGPGERGTYEQYF.

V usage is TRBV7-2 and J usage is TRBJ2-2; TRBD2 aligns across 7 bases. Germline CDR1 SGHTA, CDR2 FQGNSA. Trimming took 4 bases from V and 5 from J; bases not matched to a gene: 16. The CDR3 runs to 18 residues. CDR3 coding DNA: TGTGCCAGCAGCTCATCCGTTTGGGGGGAGGGAGGTACCGGGGAGCTGTTTTTT. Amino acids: CASSSSVWGEGGTGELFF.

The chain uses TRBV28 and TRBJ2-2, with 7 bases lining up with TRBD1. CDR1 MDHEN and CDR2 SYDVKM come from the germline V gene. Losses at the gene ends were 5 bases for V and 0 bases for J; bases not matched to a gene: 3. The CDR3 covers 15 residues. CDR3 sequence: CASSPGQTNTGELFF. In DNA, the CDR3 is TGTGCCAGCAGTCCGGGACAGACGAACACCGGGGAGCTGTTTTTT.

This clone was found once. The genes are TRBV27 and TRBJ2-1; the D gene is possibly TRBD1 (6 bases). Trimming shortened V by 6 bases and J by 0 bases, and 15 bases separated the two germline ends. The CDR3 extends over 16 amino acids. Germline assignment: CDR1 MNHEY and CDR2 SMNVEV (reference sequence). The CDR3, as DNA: TGTGCCAGCAGGCTATTCGGGACAACCTCCTACAATGAGCAGTTCTTC. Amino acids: CASRLFGTTSYNEQFF.

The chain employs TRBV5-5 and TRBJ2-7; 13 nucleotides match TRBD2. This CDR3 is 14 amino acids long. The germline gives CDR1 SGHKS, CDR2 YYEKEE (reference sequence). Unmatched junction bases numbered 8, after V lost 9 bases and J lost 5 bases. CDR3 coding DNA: TGTGCCACTGGGACTAGCGGGATTCTCGACGAGCAGTACTTC. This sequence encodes CATGTSGILDEQYF.

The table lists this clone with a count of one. CDR3 region: CASSQVGGKGQPQHF. In DNA form, the CDR3 reads TGCGCCAGCAGCCAAGTTGGGGGGAAGGGTCAGCCCCAGCATTTT. The chain couples TRBV4-1 to TRBJ1-5; TRBD1 might be the D (5 bases). CDR1 and CDR2 from the germline V gene are MGHRA and YSYEKL. V lost 1 base and J lost 6, with 13 bases in between. This CDR3 is built from 15 residues.

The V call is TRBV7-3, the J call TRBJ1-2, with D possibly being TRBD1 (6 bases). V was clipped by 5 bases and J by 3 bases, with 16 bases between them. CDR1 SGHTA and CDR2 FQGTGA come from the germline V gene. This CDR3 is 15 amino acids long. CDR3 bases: TGTGCCAGCAGCCCCGGCGGGGGGCCTTACTATGGCTACACCTTC. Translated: CASSPGGGPYYGYTF.

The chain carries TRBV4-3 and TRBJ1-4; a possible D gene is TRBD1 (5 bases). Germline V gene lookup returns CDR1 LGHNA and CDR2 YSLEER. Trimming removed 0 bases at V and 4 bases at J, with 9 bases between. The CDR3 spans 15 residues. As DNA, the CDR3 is TGCGCCAGCAGCCAAGATCCAGGGATTAATGAAAAACTGTTTTTT. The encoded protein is CASSQDPGINEKLFF.

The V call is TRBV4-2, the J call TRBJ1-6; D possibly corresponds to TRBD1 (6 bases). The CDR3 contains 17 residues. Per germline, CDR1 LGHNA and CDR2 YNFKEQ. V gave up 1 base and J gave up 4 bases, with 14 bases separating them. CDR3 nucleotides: TGTGCCAGCAGCCAAGTTAAGGGGGGGGGATATAATTCACCCCTCCACTTT. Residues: CASSQVKGGGYNSPLHF.

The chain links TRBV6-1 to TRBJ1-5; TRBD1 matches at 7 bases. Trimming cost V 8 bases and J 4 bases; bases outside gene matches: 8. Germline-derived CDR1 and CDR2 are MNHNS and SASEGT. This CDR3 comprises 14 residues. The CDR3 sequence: CASAQGEANQPQHF. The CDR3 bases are TGTGCCAGCGCCCAGGGGGAAGCTAATCAGCCCCAGCATTTT.

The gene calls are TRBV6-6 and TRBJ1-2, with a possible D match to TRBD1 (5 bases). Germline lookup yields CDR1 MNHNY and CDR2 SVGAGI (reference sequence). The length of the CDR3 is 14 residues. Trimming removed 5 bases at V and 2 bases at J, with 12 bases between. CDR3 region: CASSRAGLNYGYTF. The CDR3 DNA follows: TGTGCCAGCAGTCGAGCGGGGCTGAACTATGGCTACACCTTC.

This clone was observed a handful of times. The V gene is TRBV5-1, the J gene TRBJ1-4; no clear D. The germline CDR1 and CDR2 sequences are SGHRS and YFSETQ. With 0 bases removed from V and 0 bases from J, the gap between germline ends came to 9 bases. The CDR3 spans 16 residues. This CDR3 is CASSLARVTTNEKLFF. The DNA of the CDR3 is TGCGCCAGCAGCTTGGCCCGGGTTACAACTAATGAAAAACTGTTTTTT.

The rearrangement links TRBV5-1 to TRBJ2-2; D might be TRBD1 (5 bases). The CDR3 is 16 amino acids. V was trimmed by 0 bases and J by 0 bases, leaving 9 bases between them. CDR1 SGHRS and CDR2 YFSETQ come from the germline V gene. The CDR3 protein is CASSLGQTANTGELFF. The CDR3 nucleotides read TGCGCCAGCAGCTTGGGACAGACCGCGAACACCGGGGAGCTGTTTTTT.

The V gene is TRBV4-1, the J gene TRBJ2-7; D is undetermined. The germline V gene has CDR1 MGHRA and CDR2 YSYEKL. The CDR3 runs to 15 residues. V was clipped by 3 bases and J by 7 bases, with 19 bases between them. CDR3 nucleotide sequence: TGCGCCAGCAGCCAGGCTCAGACGAGGAGCCCTGAGCAGTACTTC. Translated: CASSQAQTRSPEQYF.

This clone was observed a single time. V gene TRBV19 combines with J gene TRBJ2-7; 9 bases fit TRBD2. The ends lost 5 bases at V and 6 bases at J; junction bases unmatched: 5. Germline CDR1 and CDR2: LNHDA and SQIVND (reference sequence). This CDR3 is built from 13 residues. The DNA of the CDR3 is TGTGCCAGTAGTCTGGGACTAGCCGCCGAGCAGTACTTC. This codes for CASSLGLAAEQYF. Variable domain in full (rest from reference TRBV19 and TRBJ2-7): DGGITQSPKYLFRKEGQNVTLSCEQNLNHDAMYWYRQDPGQGLRLIYYSQIVNDFQKGDIAEGYSVSREKKESFPLTVTSAQKNPTAFYLCASSLGLAAEQYFGPGTRLTVT.

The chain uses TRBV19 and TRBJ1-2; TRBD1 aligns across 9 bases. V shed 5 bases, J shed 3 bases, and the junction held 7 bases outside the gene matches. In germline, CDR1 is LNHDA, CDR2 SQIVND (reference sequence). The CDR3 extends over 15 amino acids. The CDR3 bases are TGTGCCAGTAGTCCGGGGACAGGGTCCGACTATGGCTACACCTTC. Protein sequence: CASSPGTGSDYGYTF.

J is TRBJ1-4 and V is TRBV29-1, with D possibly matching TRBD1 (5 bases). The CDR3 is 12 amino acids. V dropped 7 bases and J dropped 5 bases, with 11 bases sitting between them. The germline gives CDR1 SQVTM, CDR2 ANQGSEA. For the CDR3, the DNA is TGCAGCGGTGGAGGGGCCAATGAAAAACTGTTTTTT. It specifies CSGGGANEKLFF.

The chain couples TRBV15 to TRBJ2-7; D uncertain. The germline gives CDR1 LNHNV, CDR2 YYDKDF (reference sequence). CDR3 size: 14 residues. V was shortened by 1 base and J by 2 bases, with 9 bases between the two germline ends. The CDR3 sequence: CATSRAASPYEQYF. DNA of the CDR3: TGTGCCACCAGCAGAGCCGCGTCTCCCTACGAGCAGTACTTC.

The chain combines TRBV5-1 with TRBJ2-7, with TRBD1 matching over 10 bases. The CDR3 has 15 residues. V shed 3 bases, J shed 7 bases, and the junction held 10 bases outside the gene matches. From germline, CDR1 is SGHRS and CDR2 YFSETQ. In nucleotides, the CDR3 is TGCGCCAGCAGCTCCCGCTCGACAGGGGGCGGTGAGCAGTACTTC. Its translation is CASSSRSTGGGEQYF.

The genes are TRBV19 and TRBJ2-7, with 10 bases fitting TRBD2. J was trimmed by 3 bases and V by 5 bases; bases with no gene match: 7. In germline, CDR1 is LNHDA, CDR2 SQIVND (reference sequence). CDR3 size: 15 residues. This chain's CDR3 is CASSSPGTSDYEQYF. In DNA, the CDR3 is TGTGCCAGTAGTTCCCCAGGGACTAGCGACTACGAGCAGTACTTC.

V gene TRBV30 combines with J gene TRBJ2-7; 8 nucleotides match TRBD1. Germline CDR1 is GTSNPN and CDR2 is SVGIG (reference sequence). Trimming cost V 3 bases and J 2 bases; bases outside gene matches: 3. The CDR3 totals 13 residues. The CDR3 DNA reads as TGTGCCTGGAGGAAGACAGGGGCCTACGAGCAGTACTTC. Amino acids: CAWRKTGAYEQYF.

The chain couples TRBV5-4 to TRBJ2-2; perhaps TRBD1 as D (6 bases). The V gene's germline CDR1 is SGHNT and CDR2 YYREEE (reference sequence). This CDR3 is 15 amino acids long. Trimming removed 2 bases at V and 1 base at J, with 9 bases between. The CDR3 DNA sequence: TGTGCCAGCAGCTTCCAGGGGCTGAACACCGGGGAGCTGTTTTTT. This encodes CASSFQGLNTGELFF.

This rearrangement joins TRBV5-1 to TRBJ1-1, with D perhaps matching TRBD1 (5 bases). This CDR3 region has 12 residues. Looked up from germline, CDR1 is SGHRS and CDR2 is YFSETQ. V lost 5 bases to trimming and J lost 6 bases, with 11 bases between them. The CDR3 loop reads CASRSGGAEAFF. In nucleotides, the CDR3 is TGCGCCAGCAGATCTGGGGGGGCTGAAGCTTTCTTT.

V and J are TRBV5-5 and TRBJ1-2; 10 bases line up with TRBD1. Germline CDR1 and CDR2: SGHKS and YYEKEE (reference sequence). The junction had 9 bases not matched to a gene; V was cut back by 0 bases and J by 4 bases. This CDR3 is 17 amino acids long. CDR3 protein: CASSLAQQTGGLYGYTF. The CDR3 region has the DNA TGTGCCAGCAGCTTGGCCCAACAGACAGGGGGCCTCTATGGCTACACCTTC.

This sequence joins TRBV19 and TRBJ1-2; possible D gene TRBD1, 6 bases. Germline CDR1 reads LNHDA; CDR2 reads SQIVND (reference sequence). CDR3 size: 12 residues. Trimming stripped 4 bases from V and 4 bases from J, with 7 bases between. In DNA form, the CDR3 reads TGTGCCAGTAGTAGACAGGTCTATGGCTACACCTTC. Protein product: CASSRQVYGYTF. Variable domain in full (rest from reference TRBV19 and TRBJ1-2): DGGITQSPKYLFRKEGQNVTLSCEQNLNHDAMYWYRQDPGQGLRLIYYSQIVNDFQKGDIAEGYSVSREKKESFPLTVTSAQKNPTAFYLCASSRQVYGYTFGSGTRLTVV.

In DNA, the CDR3 is TGTGCCAGCAGCTTGGAGCCGGACAGGAACACTGAAGCTTTCTTT. Encoded protein: CASSLEPDRNTEAFF. This chain uses TRBV5-4 with TRBJ1-1; tentative D call: TRBD1 (6 bases). Trimming removed 0 bases at V and 1 base at J, with 10 bases between. The CDR3 is 15 amino acids. Germline V gene sequence: CDR1 SGHNT, CDR2 YYREEE (reference sequence).

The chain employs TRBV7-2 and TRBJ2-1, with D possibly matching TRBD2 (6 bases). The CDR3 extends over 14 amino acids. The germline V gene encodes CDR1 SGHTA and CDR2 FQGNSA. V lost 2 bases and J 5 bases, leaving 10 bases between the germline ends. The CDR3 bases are TGTGCCAGCAGCTTAAGTGCGGGAAACAATGAGCAGTTCTTC. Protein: CASSLSAGNNEQFF. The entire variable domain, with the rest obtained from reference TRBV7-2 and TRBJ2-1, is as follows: GAGVSQSPSNKVTEKGKDVELRCDPISGHTALYWYRQSLGQGLEFLIYFQGNSAPDKSGLPSDRFSAERTGGSVSTLTIQRTQQEDSAVYLCASSLSAGNNEQFFGPGTRLTVL.

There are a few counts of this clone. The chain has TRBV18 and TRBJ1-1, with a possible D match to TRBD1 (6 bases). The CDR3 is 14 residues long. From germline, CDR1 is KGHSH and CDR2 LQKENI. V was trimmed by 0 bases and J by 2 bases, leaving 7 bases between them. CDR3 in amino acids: CASSPPRGNTEAFF. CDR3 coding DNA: TGTGCCAGCTCACCACCCAGGGGTAACACTGAAGCTTTCTTT.

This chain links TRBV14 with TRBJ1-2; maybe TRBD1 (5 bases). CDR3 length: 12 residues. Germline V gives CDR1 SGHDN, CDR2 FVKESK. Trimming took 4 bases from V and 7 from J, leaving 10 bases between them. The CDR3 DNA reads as TGTGCCAGCAGCCCAGGGATATCTGGCTACACCTTC. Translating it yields CASSPGISGYTF.

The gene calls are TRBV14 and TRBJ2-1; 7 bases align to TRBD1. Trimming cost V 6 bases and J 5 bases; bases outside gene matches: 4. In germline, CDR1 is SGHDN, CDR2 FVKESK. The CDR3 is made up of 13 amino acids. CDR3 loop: CASRDTGDNEQFF. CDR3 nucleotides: TGTGCCAGCAGGGACACAGGGGACAATGAGCAGTTCTTC.